These 29 T cell receptor beta chains were sequenced from one sample in a study of blood T cells in healthy people across ages. A second PCR, run for roughly 7 to 11 cycles, used a sample-barcoded 5' primer plus a J-beta primer mix. Each CDR3 protein is one row after TCRdb ran MiXCR on the 5' RACE reads. The data show about 1,800,000 distinct CDR3 sequences, 28% seen once. Sequencing was performed on blood. The receptors here all came from a woman between 25 and 40 years old in good health.

This chain joins TRBV5-1 and TRBJ2-7; 7 bases are a match to TRBD1. With V trimmed by 4 bases and J by 2 bases, 9 bases remained unmatched. Germline CDR1 and CDR2: SGHRS and YFSETQ. There are 15 residues in the CDR3. Here the CDR3 reads CASSVAGTDTYEQYF. In DNA, the CDR3 is TGCGCCAGCAGCGTGGCCGGGACAGACACCTACGAGCAGTACTTC.

This clonotype has just a few counts. The chain joins TRBV2 to TRBJ1-3; TRBD1 aligns across 9 bases. In germline, CDR1 is SNHLY, CDR2 FYNNEI. There are 16 residues in the CDR3. V dropped 6 bases and J dropped 4; count of bases not matched to a gene: 10. This chain's CDR3 is CASSPGTGIKGNTIYF. CDR3 DNA sequence: TGTGCCAGCAGCCCCGGGACAGGGATTAAGGGAAACACCATATATTTT.

In this sample, this clonotype turned up many times. This chain links TRBV12-3 or TRBV12-4 with TRBJ1-6, with 7 bases lining up with TRBD1. The V gene end was trimmed by 6 bases and the J gene end by 2 bases; junction bases not matched to a gene: 4. The CDR3 sequence is 15 residues long. CDR3 protein: CASSRGTAYNSPLHF. The CDR3 coding sequence is TGTGCCAGCAGCCGCGGGACAGCCTATAATTCACCCCTCCACTTT.

This clonotype has at least ten counts. This sequence joins TRBV24-1 and TRBJ2-5; TRBD1 matches at 7 bases. The CDR3 has 16 amino acids. The germline V gene encodes CDR1 KGHDR and CDR2 SFDVKD. The trim removed 3 bases at V and 3 bases at J, leaving 9 bases unmatched. CDR3 in DNA: TGTGCCACCAGTGATGTACGTTACAGGGGCAAAGAGACCCAGTACTTC. Encoded protein: CATSDVRYRGKETQYF.

The genes are TRBV2 and TRBJ1-4; D not certain. Trimming shortened V by 4 bases and J by 0 bases, and 9 bases separated the two germline ends. This CDR3 has 15 residues. Germline values: CDR1 SNHLY, CDR2 FYNNEI. The CDR3: CASSGLIATNEKLFF. CDR3 coding DNA: TGTGCCAGCAGTGGTTTAATAGCAACTAATGAAAAACTGTTTTTT.

This clonotype occurred a few times. This chain links TRBV7-7 with TRBJ2-3; 9 nucleotides match TRBD2. Germline values: CDR1 SSHAT, CDR2 FNYEAQ (reference sequence). This CDR3 has 17 residues. V lost 5 bases to trimming and J lost 6 bases; unmatched junction nucleotides: 15. CDR3 nucleotide sequence: TGTGCCAGCAGCCCCACTCCAAGCCTAGCGGGAACGGATACGCAGTATTTT. This translates into CASSPTPSLAGTDTQYF.

The chain joins TRBV5-1 to TRBJ2-4; D not resolved. V was shortened by 1 base and J by 6 bases, with 8 bases between the two germline ends. The CDR3 extends over 13 amino acids. CDR1 and CDR2 (germline): SGHRS, YFSETQ. CDR3 nucleotides: TGCGCCAGCAGCTTGACATTAGGAAACATTCAGTACTTC. Translation: CASSLTLGNIQYF.

This clonotype was detected only a few times. This chain uses TRBV20-1 with TRBJ1-1; maybe TRBD1 (5 bases). The CDR3 has 11 amino acids. V was shortened by 5 bases and J by 6 bases, with 10 bases between the two germline ends. Germline V lookup: CDR1 DFQATT, CDR2 SNEGSKA (reference sequence). CDR3 nucleotides: TGCAGTGCTGCACAGGACTCTGAAGCTTTCTTT. Translation gives CSAAQDSEAFF.

This clonotype appeared a few times. The chain combines TRBV5-5 with TRBJ2-7, with D tentatively TRBD1 or TRBD2 (5 bases each). V lost 4 bases, J lost 3 bases, and 14 bases lay in between. Germline values: CDR1 SGHKS, CDR2 YYEKEE (reference sequence). The CDR3 totals 14 residues. Written as DNA, the CDR3 is TGTGCCAGCAGCCGTAGGGACCGACACTACGAGCAGTACTTC. Translation gives CASSRRDRHYEQYF.

This clonotype showed up just a few times. This chain uses TRBV7-2 with TRBJ2-1; 13 nucleotides line up with TRBD2. V shed 5 bases, J shed 10 bases, and the junction held 5 bases outside the gene matches. CDR3 length equals 14 residues. Germline V CDR1 and CDR2: SGHTA, FQGNSA. CDR3 nucleotides: TGTGCCAGCAGCGGGACTAGCGGGATTGGGGAGCAGTTCTTC. Its protein is CASSGTSGIGEQFF.

Remarks on this clonotype: This could be a read error, since a much larger clone is one nucleotide away. This chain uses TRBV5-1 with TRBJ2-4, with 9 positions matching TRBD2. The end of the DNA aligns better with TRBJ2-7, so the J call may be wrong. This CDR3 contains 15 residues. Germline V gene data show CDR1 as SGHRS and CDR2 as YFSETQ. As DNA, the CDR3 is TGCACCAGCAGCTTGGCTGGTCTAGCGGGGAACGAGCAGTACTTC. It is translated as CTSSLAGLAGNEQYF.

Concerning this clonotype: The junction and the germline gene differ at one end; a read error may be behind it. CDR3 nucleotide sequence: TGCACCAGCAGGGGATCCCTCTACGAGCAGTACTTC. Protein sequence: CTSRGSLYEQYF. The chain has TRBV27 and TRBJ2-7, with D possibly matching TRBD1 (6 bases). Germline V gene sequence: CDR1 MNHEY, CDR2 SMNVEV (reference sequence). The CDR3 is 12 residues long.

This clonotype was counted a single time. This chain links TRBV7-2 with TRBJ2-1; TRBD1 agrees at 9 bases. Trimming at V came to 5 bases and at J to 6 bases, leaving 8 bases not matched to a gene. Germline-derived CDR1 and CDR2 are SGHTA and FQGNSA. The CDR3 totals 15 residues. CDR3 in DNA: TGTGCCAGCAGCATAGGAGGGACAGGGACCAATGAGCAGTTCTTC. Residues: CASSIGGTGTNEQFF.

This clonotype showed up many times. The chain combines TRBV7-9 with TRBJ2-1; tentatively, D is TRBD1 (5 bases). The CDR3 contains 13 residues. The V gene's germline CDR1 is SEHNR and CDR2 FQNEAQ (reference sequence). The V gene lost 10 bases and the J gene lost 6 bases, with 16 bases spanning the gap. Written as DNA, the CDR3 is TGTGCCATCCACCAGGGTATAGGCAATGAGCAGTTCTTC. It specifies CAIHQGIGNEQFF.

The V call is TRBV6-1, the J call TRBJ2-3; D is possibly TRBD1 or TRBD2 (5 bases each). From germline, CDR1 is MNHNS and CDR2 SASEGT. Trimming shortened V by 7 bases and J by 5 bases, and 16 bases separated the two germline ends. The CDR3 is made up of 14 amino acids. CDR3 in amino acids: CASTGAHLIDTQYF. CDR3 in DNA: TGTGCCAGCACCGGGGCCCATCTGATAGATACGCAGTATTTT.

The chain is built from TRBV6-6 and TRBJ2-4, with 10 bases lining up with TRBD1. V lost 8 bases and J lost 8; bases outside the gene matches: 6. Germline-derived CDR1 and CDR2 are MNHNY and SVGAGI (reference sequence). This CDR3 contains 13 residues. CDR3 nucleotides: TGTGCCAGCGGACAGGGGGGAGCGGACATTCAGTACTTC. Protein: CASGQGGADIQYF.

This clonotype was seen a few times. The rearrangement links TRBV20-1 to TRBJ2-3; D is uncertain. The length of the CDR3 is 13 residues. Germline-derived CDR1 and CDR2 are DFQATT and SNEGSKA (reference sequence). V dropped 7 bases and J dropped 6 bases, with 17 bases sitting between them. The CDR3 bases are TGCAGTGGGGTGGATCTTAGAGCGGATACGCAGTATTTT. Translating gives CSGVDLRADTQYF.

This clonotype was observed a few times. V usage is TRBV3-1 and J usage is TRBJ2-5, with 7 nucleotides matching TRBD2. V was pared by 4 bases and J by 5 bases, with 16 bases of the junction left unmatched. The germline gives CDR1 LGHDT, CDR2 YNNKEL (reference sequence). The CDR3 totals 17 residues. The CDR3: CASSLDVRGRARETQYF. In nucleotides, the CDR3 is TGTGCCAGCAGCCTCGACGTTCGGGGGAGGGCCAGGGAGACCCAGTACTTC.

The V gene is TRBV5-1, the J gene TRBJ2-7, with 8 bases that match TRBD2. V lost 0 bases and J lost 2; bases outside the gene matches: 7. This CDR3 is 16 amino acids long. The germline V gene encodes CDR1 SGHRS and CDR2 YFSETQ. The CDR3 DNA follows: TGCGCCAGCAGCTTGGACGGCGGGAGGACCCCCTACGAGCAGTACTTC. This codes for CASSLDGGRTPYEQYF.

This sequence joins TRBV20-1 and TRBJ2-2; TRBD2 agrees at 11 bases. CDR1 and CDR2 (germline): DFQATT, SNEGSKA (reference sequence). Trimming removed 5 bases from V and 4 bases from J; junction bases left unmatched: 3. CDR3 length: 14 residues. In DNA, the CDR3 is TGCAGTGCTCGACTAGCGGGAAGCACCGGGGAGCTGTTTTTT. This sequence encodes CSARLAGSTGELFF.

This clonotype was observed a handful of times. The chain carries TRBV9 and TRBJ2-7, with 10 bases that match TRBD1. This CDR3 spans 15 amino acids. V lost 0 bases to trimming and J lost 3 bases; unmatched junction nucleotides: 3. CDR1 is SGDLS and CDR2 is YYNGEE in the germline V gene. The CDR3: CASSVEGTGVYEQYF. The CDR3 DNA reads TGTGCCAGCAGCGTAGAAGGGACAGGGGTCTACGAGCAGTACTTC.

In this sample, this clonotype turned up a few times. This chain uses TRBV20-1 with TRBJ2-5, with 8 bases lining up with TRBD2. The CDR3 contains 14 residues. V lost 5 bases to trimming and J lost 5 bases; unmatched junction nucleotides: 10. CDR1 is DFQATT, CDR2 SNEGSKA, per germline (reference sequence). The CDR3 is CSAGPGLGSETQYF. CDR3 DNA sequence: TGCAGTGCTGGACCGGGACTAGGGTCGGAGACCCAGTACTTC.

This clonotype was detected a few times. The chain has TRBV14 and TRBJ2-5; 8 bases fit TRBD1. The J call may be in error: the DNA end matches TRBJ2-7 better. The CDR3 runs 16 residues. Germline values: CDR1 SGHDN, CDR2 FVKESK. The chain's CDR3 is CASSQQWAGGIFEQYF. The CDR3 DNA sequence: TGTGCCAGCAGCCAACAGTGGGCAGGGGGCATCTTCGAGCAGTACTTC.

In regard to this clonotype: This could be a read error, since a much larger clone is one nucleotide away. V gene TRBV5-1 combines with J gene TRBJ1-2; perhaps TRBD1 as D (5 bases). The CDR3 has 13 amino acids. Germline CDR1 is SGHRS and CDR2 is YFSETQ. The CDR3 sequence: CVSSRFDRDGYTF. CDR3 coding DNA: TGCGTCAGCAGTCGTTTTGACAGAGATGGCTACACCTTC.

This clonotype occurred many times. This sequence joins TRBV5-1 and TRBJ2-3; 8 bases are a match to TRBD2. This CDR3 is built from 18 residues. The germline gives CDR1 SGHRS, CDR2 YFSETQ. V shed 0 bases and J 0 bases; nucleotides not matched to a gene: 9. The CDR3 is CASSLAAVERGSTDTQYF. The CDR3 DNA follows: TGCGCCAGCAGCTTGGCCGCGGTTGAGCGGGGGAGCACAGATACGCAGTATTTT.

This clonotype has at least ten counts. The V and J genes are TRBV15 and TRBJ2-5; TRBD2 aligns across 8 bases. The germline CDR1 and CDR2 sequences are LNHNV and YYDKDF (reference sequence). This CDR3 is 18 amino acids long. After removal of 0 bases from V and 5 bases from J, the junction contained 14 bases not matched to a gene. The CDR3 DNA sequence: TGTGCCACCAGCAGAGATGTCGGGACTAGGTCTCGTCTCGAGACCCAGTACTTC. This sequence encodes CATSRDVGTRSRLETQYF.

The chain recombines TRBV12-3 or TRBV12-4 with TRBJ1-4; D ambiguous. V was clipped by 6 bases and J by 4 bases, with 15 bases between them. The CDR3 contains 15 residues. The CDR3: CASRGRTAYNEKLFF. The CDR3 DNA reads TGTGCCAGCAGAGGCCGGACGGCATATAATGAAAAACTGTTTTTT.

The chain joins TRBV5-1 to TRBJ1-4; D unresolved. V was shortened by 0 bases and J by 3 bases, with 12 bases between the two germline ends. The CDR3 is 16 residues long. Germline V gene lookup returns CDR1 SGHRS and CDR2 YFSETQ. The DNA for the CDR3 is TGCGCCAGCAGCTTGGAACCTTTGGCGGCTAATGAAAAACTGTTTTTT. Its translation: CASSLEPLAANEKLFF.

Only a few counts were recorded for this clonotype. This chain links TRBV19 with TRBJ2-7, with D tentatively TRBD2 (6 bases). Germline V gene lookup returns CDR1 LNHDA and CDR2 SQIVND (reference sequence). The V end was cut by 1 base, the J end by 2 bases, with 12 bases between. The CDR3 runs to 15 residues. CDR3 in DNA: TGTGCCAGTAGTATAGTTACACTAGCAGCCTACGAGCAGTACTTC. Translated, it gives CASSIVTLAAYEQYF.